These T cell receptor beta chains were read from a single sample in a study of blood T cell repertoires in COVID-19. The repertoire was sequenced with immunoSEQ multiplex PCR; TCRdb's copy has only in-frame clones and lacks some. The repertoire has under 300,000 clones, roughly four fifths of them found once; the top ten carry 8% to 10%. The specimen sequenced was peripheral blood. These TCRs come from a woman aged 50 to 60 who had recovered from COVID-19. CDR3s include the opening cysteine and the closing phenylalanine or tryptophan. A D gene is named only where the DNA matches it firmly. Only some rows state a clone size, as once, few, many or a class for expanded clones.

>TRBD1|TRBV27|once|TRBJ2-4
TGTGCCAGCAGTTTCGGGACAGACCAAAACATTCAGTACTTC
CASSFGTDQNIQYF
>-|TRBV3-1/TRBV3-2|-|TRBJ2-7
TGTGCCAGCAGCCAACTACCCTACGAGCAGTACTTC
CASSQLPYEQYF
>TRBD2|TRBV5-8|-|TRBJ2-3
TGTGCCAGCAGCTTGGACAACCTCGGGACTAGCTCTGCAGATACGCAGTATTTT
CASSLDNLGTSSADTQYF
>-|TRBV5-6|-|TRBJ2-7
TGTGCCAGCAGCTCGGTTTGGGGGGGCGTCGAGCAGTACTTC
CASSSVWGGVEQYF
>-|TRBV27|-|TRBJ2-2
TGTGCCAGCAGACCTTCTCTCTACGGAGTGAACACCGGGGAGCTGTTTTTT
CASRPSLYGVNTGELFF
>-|TRBV14|-|TRBJ1-2
TGTGCCAGCAGCCAAGATTGGAACAGACGGTACCGAAGCTATGGCTACACCTTC
CASSQDWNRRYRSYGYTF
>-|TRBV9|-|TRBJ1-6
TGTGCCAGCAGCGTAGGAGCATTTAATTCACCCCTCCACTTT
CASSVGAFNSPLHF
>-|TRBV7-9|-|TRBJ1-1
TGTGCCAGCAGCTCACAGCGGTTCACTGAAGCTTTCTTT
CASSSQRFTEAFF
>-|TRBV3-1/TRBV3-2|few|TRBJ1-6
TGTGCCAGCAGCCAAGACGGGGGTAATTCACCCCTCCACTTT
CASSQDGGNSPLHF
>-|TRBV3-1/TRBV3-2|few|TRBJ2-7
TGTGCCAGCAGCCGGGACAACTCCTACGAGCAGTACTTC
CASSRDNSYEQYF
>TRBD2|TRBV6-2/TRBV6-3|-|TRBJ2-7
TGTGCCAGCAGTGGTTGGGCACTAGCGGGAGGCCACGAGCAGTACTTC
CASSGWALAGGHEQYF
>-|TRBV19|-|TRBJ1-2
TGTGCCAGTAGTATCCGCGACAGGCTCTCTGGCTACACCTTC
CASSIRDRLSGYTF
>TRBD2|TRBV30|-|TRBJ2-1
TGTGCCTGGCTCGGGGCTAGCGGGAGGGCATTGGAGCAGTTCTTC
CAWLGASGRALEQFF
>TRBD1|TRBV27|-|TRBJ2-1
TGTGCCAGCAGGGACAGGGCCAACAATGAGCAGTTCTTC
CASRDRANNEQFF
>TRBD1|TRBV27|-|TRBJ2-7
TGTGCCAGCAGTCCCCGCGGTGGGCAGGGGGCAGGGTACGAGCAGTACTTC
CASSPRGGQGAGYEQYF
>TRBD1|TRBV27|-|TRBJ2-1
TGTGCCAGCAGCAAATCAGGACAGGGGTACAATGAGCAGTTCTTC
CASSKSGQGYNEQFF
>-|TRBV12-1|-|TRBJ1-5
TGTGCCAGCAGTGAGGGGGCTCAGCCCCAGCATTTT
CASSEGAQPQHF
>TRBD1|TRBV5-1|-|TRBJ2-7
TGCGCCAGCAGCTTGGCCTCGGGACAGGGGGCGATTAGCTCCTACGAGCAGTACTTC
CASSLASGQGAISSYEQYF
>-|TRBV19|-|TRBJ1-2
TGTGCCAGTAGTATCGGGGGACTAGGCTACACCTTC
CASSIGGLGYTF
>-|TRBV28|-|TRBJ2-3
TGTGCCAGCAGTCTAAGCGGTTCTCGGTATTTT
CASSLSGSRYF
>-|TRBV2|once|TRBJ1-6
TGTGCCAGCAGTCCAGGGACATCCTCACCCCTCCACTTT
CASSPGTSSPLHF
>-|TRBV28|-|TRBJ1-2
TGTGCCAGCAGTGAACGGGACACCCATCGCTTC
CASSERDTHRF
>-|TRBV4-1|-|TRBJ2-3
TGCGCCAGCAGCCAAGAAACACTAGTTGAGAGCACAGATACGCAGTATTTT
CASSQETLVESTDTQYF
>-|TRBV28|-|TRBJ1-2
TGTGCCAGCAGCTTACAGGGAAGCTATGGCTACACCTTC
CASSLQGSYGYTF
>TRBD2|TRBV7-2|-|TRBJ2-7
TGTGCCAGCAGCCCGCGGGTGACGGGAGGCGCCTACGAGCAGTACTTC
CASSPRVTGGAYEQYF
>TRBD2|TRBV10-2|-|TRBJ2-7
TGCGCCAGCAGGACTAGCGGCTCCTACGAGCAGTACTTC
CASRTSGSYEQYF
>-|TRBV3-1/TRBV3-2|-|TRBJ1-3
TGTGCCAGCAGCCCGTCAGGTATTGGAAACACCATATATTTT
CASSPSGIGNTIYF
>TRBD2|TRBV27|-|TRBJ2-3
TGTGCCAGCAGTTACGACAGGGTAGCTAGCGGGACTACTAGCACAGATACGCAGTATTTT
CASSYDRVASGTTSTDTQYF
>-|TRBV14|-|TRBJ2-5
TGTGCCAGCAATGCAAGACAGTTCCAAGAGACCCAGTACTTC
CASNARQFQETQYF
>TRBD1|TRBV5-6|-|TRBJ2-3
TGTGCCAGCAGCTTGTGGGACAGGGATTTCACAGATACGCAGTATTTT
CASSLWDRDFTDTQYF
>-|TRBV28|once|TRBJ2-3
TGTGCCAGCCGTAGTGGGGCTAGCGGCACAGATACGCAGTATTTT
CASRSGASGTDTQYF
>-|TRBV2|-|TRBJ2-3
TGTGCCAGCAGTCTGATTAATACTAGCACAGATACGCAGTATTTT
CASSLINTSTDTQYF
>TRBD1|TRBV4-3|-|TRBJ2-2
TGCGCCAGCAGCCAAGGAAGGGGGCGGTACACCGGGGAGCTGTTTTTT
CASSQGRGRYTGELFF
>-|TRBV21-1|-|TRBJ2-7
TGTGCCAGCTCTCGGACATGGGCCTACGAGCAGTACTTC
CASSRTWAYEQYF
>-|TRBV5-6|-|TRBJ1-5
TGTGCCAGCAGCTTCGTAAATCAGCCCCAGCATTTT
CASSFVNQPQHF
>-|TRBV28|-|TRBJ1-2
TGTGCCAGCAGTTTTAACAGGGAGAACTATGGCTACACCTTC
CASSFNRENYGYTF
>TRBD1|TRBV7-9|-|TRBJ1-2
TGTGCCAGCAGCCCTTCGCGGGACAGGAACTATGGCTACACCTTC
CASSPSRDRNYGYTF
>TRBD1|TRBV6-2/TRBV6-3|-|TRBJ1-1
TGTGCCAGCAGCGGGACAGTTGAAGCTTTCTTT
CASSGTVEAFF
>-|TRBV6-5|-|TRBJ1-4
TGTGCCAGCAGTTACAGGTCCGGGGCAACTAATGAAAAACTGTTTTTT
CASSYRSGATNEKLFF
>-|TRBV30|few|TRBJ1-3
TGTGCCTGGGGGACATCTGGAAACACCATATATTTT
CAWGTSGNTIYF
>-|TRBV29-1|once|TRBJ1-4
TGCAGCGTGGCGGGTGTTGGGGAAAAACTGTTTTTT
CSVAGVGEKLFF
>-|TRBV15|-|TRBJ2-4
TGTGCCACCAGCATCGCCCCACTAGCCAAAAACATTCAGTACTTC
CATSIAPLAKNIQYF
>-|TRBV28|-|TRBJ2-7
TGTGCCAGCAGCGGGGGTCAGGGAGTAAACTCCTACGAGCAGTACTTC
CASSGGQGVNSYEQYF
>TRBD1|TRBV9|-|TRBJ1-1
TGTGCCAGCAGCCCACAGGGGGCAGGGAGGACTGAAGCTTTCTTT
CASSPQGAGRTEAFF
>-|TRBV6-2/TRBV6-3|-|TRBJ2-4
TGTGCCAGCAGCCCCGGGGAAAGCTTCGATGTAGCCAAAAACATTCAGTACTTC
CASSPGESFDVAKNIQYF
>-|TRBV7-2|-|TRBJ2-3
TGTGCCAGCAGCTTAGGGGCTAGCCAATTACATACGCAGTATTTT
CASSLGASQLHTQYF
>TRBD2|TRBV6-5|-|TRBJ2-5
TGTGCCAGCAACGGCGGGGGTACTAGCCAAGAGACCCAGTACTTC
CASNGGGTSQETQYF